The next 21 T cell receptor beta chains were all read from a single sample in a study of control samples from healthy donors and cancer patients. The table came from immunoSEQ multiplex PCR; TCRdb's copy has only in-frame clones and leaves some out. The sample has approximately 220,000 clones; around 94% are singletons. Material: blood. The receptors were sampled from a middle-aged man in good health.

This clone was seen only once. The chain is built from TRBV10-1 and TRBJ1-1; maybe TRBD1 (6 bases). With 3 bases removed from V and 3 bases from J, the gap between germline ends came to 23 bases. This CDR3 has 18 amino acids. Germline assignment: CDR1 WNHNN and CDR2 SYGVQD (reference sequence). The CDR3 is CASSDSRAGDARDTEAFF. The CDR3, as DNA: TGCGCCAGCAGTGACTCGAGGGCAGGGGATGCGAGGGACACTGAAGCTTTCTTT.

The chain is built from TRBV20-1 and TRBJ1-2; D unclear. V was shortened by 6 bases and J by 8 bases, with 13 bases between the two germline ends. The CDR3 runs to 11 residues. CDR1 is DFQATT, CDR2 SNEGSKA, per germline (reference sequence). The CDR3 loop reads CSAFGGLGYTF. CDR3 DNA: TGCAGTGCCTTCGGAGGGCTCGGCTACACCTTC.

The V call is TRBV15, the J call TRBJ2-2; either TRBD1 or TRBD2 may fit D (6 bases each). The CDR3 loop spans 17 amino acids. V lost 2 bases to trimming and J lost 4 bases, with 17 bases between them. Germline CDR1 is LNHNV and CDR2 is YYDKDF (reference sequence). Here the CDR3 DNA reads TGTGCCACCAGCAGACAGCTACAGGGAGGCACCACCGGGGAGCTGTTTTTT. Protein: CATSRQLQGGTTGELFF.

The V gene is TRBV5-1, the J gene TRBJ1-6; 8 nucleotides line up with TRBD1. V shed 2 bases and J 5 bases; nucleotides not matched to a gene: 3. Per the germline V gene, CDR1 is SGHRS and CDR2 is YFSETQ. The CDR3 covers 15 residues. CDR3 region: CASSLGDRNNSPLHF. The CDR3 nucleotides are TGCGCCAGCAGCTTAGGGGACAGGAATAATTCACCCCTCCACTTT.

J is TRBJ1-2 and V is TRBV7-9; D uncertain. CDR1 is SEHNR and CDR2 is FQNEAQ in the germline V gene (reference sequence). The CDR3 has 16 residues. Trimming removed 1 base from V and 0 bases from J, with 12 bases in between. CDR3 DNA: TGTGCCAGCAGCTTAGAGGGCGGCAAAACTAACTATGGCTACACCTTC. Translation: CASSLEGGKTNYGYTF.

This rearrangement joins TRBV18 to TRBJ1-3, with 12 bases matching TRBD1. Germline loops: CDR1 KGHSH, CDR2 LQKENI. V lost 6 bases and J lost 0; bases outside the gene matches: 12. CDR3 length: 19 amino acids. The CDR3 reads CASSPGDRGPYFSGNTIYF. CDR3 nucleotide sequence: TGTGCCAGCTCCCCAGGGGACAGGGGGCCCTACTTCTCTGGAAACACCATATATTTT.

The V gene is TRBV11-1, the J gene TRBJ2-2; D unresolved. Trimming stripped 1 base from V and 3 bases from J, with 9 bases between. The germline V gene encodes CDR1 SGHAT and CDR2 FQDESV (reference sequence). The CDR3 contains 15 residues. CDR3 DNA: TGTGCCAGCAGCTTAGAAACAGACCACACCGGGGAGCTGTTTTTT. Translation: CASSLETDHTGELFF.

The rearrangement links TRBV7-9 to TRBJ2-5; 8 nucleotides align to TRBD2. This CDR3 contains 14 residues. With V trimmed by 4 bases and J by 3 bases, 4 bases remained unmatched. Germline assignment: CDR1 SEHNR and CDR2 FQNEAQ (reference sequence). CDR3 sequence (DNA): TGTGCCAGCAGCTATCACGGGGGGGAAGAGACCCAGTACTTC. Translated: CASSYHGGEETQYF. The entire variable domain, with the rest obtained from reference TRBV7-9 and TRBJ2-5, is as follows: DTGVSQNPRHKITKRGQNVTFRCDPISEHNRLYWYRQTLGQGPEFLTYFQNEAQLEKSRLLSDRFSAERPKGSFSTLEIQRTEQGDSAMYLCASSYHGGEETQYFGPGTRLLVL.

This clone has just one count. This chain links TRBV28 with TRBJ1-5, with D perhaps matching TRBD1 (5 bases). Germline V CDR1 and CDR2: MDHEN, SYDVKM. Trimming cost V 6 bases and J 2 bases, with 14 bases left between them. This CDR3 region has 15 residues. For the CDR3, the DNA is TGTGCCAGCAGGATTGAACCCAGGGGCAATCAGCCCCAGCATTTT. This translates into CASRIEPRGNQPQHF.

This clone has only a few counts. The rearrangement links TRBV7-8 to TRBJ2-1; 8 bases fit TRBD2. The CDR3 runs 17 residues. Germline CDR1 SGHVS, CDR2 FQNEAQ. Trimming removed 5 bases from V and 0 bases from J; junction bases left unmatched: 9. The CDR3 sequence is CASSVGGGLSSYNEQFF. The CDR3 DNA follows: TGTGCCAGCAGCGTTGGCGGGGGGCTCAGCTCCTACAATGAGCAGTTCTTC.

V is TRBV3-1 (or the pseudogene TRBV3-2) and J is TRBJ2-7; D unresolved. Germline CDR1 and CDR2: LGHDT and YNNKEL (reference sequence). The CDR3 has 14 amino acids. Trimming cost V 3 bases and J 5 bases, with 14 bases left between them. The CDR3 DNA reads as TGTGCCAGCAGCCACCGGACCGTCCGGGACGAGCAGTACTTC. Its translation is CASSHRTVRDEQYF.

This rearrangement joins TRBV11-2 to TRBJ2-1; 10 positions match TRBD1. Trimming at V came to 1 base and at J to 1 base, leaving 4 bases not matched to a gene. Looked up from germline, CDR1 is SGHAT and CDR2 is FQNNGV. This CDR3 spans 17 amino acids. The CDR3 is CASSLAGQGGSYNEQFF. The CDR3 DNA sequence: TGTGCCAGCAGCTTAGCCGGACAGGGGGGATCCTACAATGAGCAGTTCTTC.

The CDR3 reads CASRVQGSYGYTF. CDR3 coding DNA: TGTGCCAGCAGGGTACAGGGTTCTTATGGCTACACCTTC. The genes are TRBV5-6 and TRBJ1-2, with a possible D match to TRBD1 (6 bases). The germline V gene encodes CDR1 SGHDT and CDR2 YYEEEE. The CDR3 has 13 residues. V dropped 5 bases and J dropped 5 bases, with 13 bases sitting between them.

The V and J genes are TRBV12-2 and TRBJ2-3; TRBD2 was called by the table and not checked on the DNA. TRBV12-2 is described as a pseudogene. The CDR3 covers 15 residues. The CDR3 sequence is CASRPRATSTDTQYF. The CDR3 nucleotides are TGTGCAAGTCGCCCAAGAGCAACTAGCACAGATACGCAGTATTTT.

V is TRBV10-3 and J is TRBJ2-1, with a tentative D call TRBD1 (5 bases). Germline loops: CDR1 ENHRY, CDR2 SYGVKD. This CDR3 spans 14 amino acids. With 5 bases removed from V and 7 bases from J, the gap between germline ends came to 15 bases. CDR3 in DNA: TGTGCCATCAGTCAGTTCGACAGCGAGAATGAGCAGTTCTTC. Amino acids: CAISQFDSENEQFF.

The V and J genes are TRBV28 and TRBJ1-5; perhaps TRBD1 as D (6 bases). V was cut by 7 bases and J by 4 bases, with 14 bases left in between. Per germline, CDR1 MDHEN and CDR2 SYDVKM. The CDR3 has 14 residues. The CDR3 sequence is CASIGGTNNQPQHF. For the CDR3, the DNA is TGTGCCAGCATTGGAGGGACAAATAATCAGCCCCAGCATTTT. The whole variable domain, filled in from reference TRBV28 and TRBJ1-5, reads DVKVTQSSRYLVKRTGEKVFLECVQDMDHENMFWYRQDPGLGLRLIYFSYDVKMKEKGDIPEGYSVSREKKERFSLILESASTNQTSMYLCASIGGTNNQPQHFGDGTRLSIL.

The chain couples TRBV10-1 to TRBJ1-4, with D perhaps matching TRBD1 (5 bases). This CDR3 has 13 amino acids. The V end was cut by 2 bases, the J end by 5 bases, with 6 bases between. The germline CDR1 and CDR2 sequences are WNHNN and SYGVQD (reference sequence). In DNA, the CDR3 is TGCGCCAGCAGTGAGCCAGGGAATGAAAAACTGTTTTTT. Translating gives CASSEPGNEKLFF.

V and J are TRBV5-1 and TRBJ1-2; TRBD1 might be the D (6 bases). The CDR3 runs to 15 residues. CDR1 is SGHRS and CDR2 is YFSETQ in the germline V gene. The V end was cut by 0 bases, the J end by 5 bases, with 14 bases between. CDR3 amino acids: CASSLATGQGYGYTF. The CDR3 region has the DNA TGCGCCAGCAGCTTGGCCACAGGGCAAGGGTATGGCTACACCTTC.

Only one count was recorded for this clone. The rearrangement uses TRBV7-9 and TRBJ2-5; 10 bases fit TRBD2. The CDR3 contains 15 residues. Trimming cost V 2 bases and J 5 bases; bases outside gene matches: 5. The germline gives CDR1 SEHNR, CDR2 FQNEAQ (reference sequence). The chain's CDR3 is CASSLTAGGQETQYF. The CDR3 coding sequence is TGTGCCAGCAGCTTAACAGCGGGGGGGCAGGAGACCCAGTACTTC. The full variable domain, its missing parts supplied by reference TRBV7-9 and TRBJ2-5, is DTGVSQNPRHKITKRGQNVTFRCDPISEHNRLYWYRQTLGQGPEFLTYFQNEAQLEKSRLLSDRFSAERPKGSFSTLEIQRTEQGDSAMYLCASSLTAGGQETQYFGPGTRLLVL.

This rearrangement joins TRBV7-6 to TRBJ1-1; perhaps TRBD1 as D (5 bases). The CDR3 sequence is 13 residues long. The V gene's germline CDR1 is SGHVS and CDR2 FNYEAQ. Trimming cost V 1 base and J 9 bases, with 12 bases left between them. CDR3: CASSLVMGQKAFF. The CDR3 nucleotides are TGTGCCAGCAGCTTAGTGATGGGGCAGAAAGCTTTCTTT.

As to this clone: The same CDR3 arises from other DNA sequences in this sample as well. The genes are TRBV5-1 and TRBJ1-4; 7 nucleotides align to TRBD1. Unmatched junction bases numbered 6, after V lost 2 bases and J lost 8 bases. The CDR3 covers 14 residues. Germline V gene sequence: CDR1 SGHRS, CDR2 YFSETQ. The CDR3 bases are TGCGCCAGCAGCTTAGAGGGGGCAGGAGAAAAACTGTTTTTT. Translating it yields CASSLEGAGEKLFF.